This T cell receptor beta chain was captured by sequencing in a study of blood T cell repertoires in COVID-19. Across the whole study: The United States, Italy and Spain were the sources of the acute and convalescent COVID-19 samples. PBMCs, B-cell-depleted T cells, or T cells were the source of the cDNA or gDNA that made up the material.

V was cut by 0 bases and J by 8 bases, with 11 bases left in between. CDR1 MNHEY and CDR2 SVGAGI come from the germline V gene. The CDR3 has 15 amino acids. Per the authors' pipeline: Estimated nucleated cell counts came from reference gene primer amplification. The method was immunoSEQ multiplex PCR; TCRdb's version includes in-frame clones alone and lacks a portion of them. V and J calls and clone size are given by that table; D and trimming were obtained from the DNA. The table lists 180,000 or so clones, around 85% of them singletons. The receptor was derived from a man aged 60 to 69 with acute or convalescent COVID-19. Sequencing input: peripheral blood. The chain carries TRBV6-5 and TRBJ1-6; no clear D. CDR3 protein: CASSYSAGLDSPLHF. CDR3 DNA: TGTGCCAGCAGTTACTCAGCGGGGTTGGATTCACCCCTCCACTTT.